This TCR beta chain was documented in a study of CD8+ T cells in alopecia areata. Isolated RNA was reverse transcribed into cDNA used as the sequencing template. Here immunoSEQ multiplex PCR was the method, and the copy in TCRdb shows in-frame clones only, minus some. The sample holds roughly 150,000 clones, 50% to 60% seen once. Remarks on this clone: Its matching antigen is unknown.

Starting from PBMCs, sorting isolated CD4+ and CD8+ T cells. Germline values: CDR1 SGDLS, CDR2 YYNGEE. The CDR3 contains 18 residues. V was pared by 4 bases and J by 0 bases, with 10 bases of the junction left unmatched. Whole-study results and caveats: Sequencing of scalp samples also includes resident alphabeta T cells from normal skin.

The sample was CD4+ T cells sorted from blood. The chain uses TRBV9 and TRBJ2-6, with 7 bases lining up with TRBD2. The clonotype was recovered from a human donor in good health. The CDR3 DNA follows: TGTGCCAGCAGCCTCCATAGCGGGCCAAGCTCTGGGGCCAACGTCCTGACTTTC. It specifies CASSLHSGPSSGANVLTF.